This T cell receptor beta chain was sequenced during a study of tumor-infiltrating lymphocytes in primary liver carcinoma (TCRdb year 2017). Study-level background: Hepatocellular carcinoma (four) or combined HCC and intrahepatic cholangiocarcinoma (one) was present in the five patients, who were three men and two women aged 30 to 69 years. The five patients had tumors of stage T1-T3 N0M0, with maximum diameters ranging from roughly 4.2 to 11 cm. Roughly 3.65 to 7.5 million productive TCRbeta reads were obtained per sample, and no significant difference in read depth was found between tissue types. Across five regions of each liver tumor, along with adjacent normal tissue and blood, the study brought together TCRbeta repertoire sequencing, expression microarrays and whole-exome sequencing. A total of roughly 35 specimens from 5 patients, comprising 25 or so tumor regions, 5 adjacent noncancerous liver tissues and 5 peripheral blood samples, were covered by TCRbeta repertoire sequencing. Agilent mRNA microarray profiling was performed on the roughly 25 tumor region samples to relate TCRbeta repertoire diversity to the local molecular phenotype. High reproducibility was observed for the technical replicate repertoires, with mean shared-clone rates approximately 0.9 and correlation coefficients above 0.95. The paper as a whole reports these results and caveats: Pairs of tumor regions showed greater repertoire overlap (mean 36%) than tumor-adjacent pairs (17%) or tumor-blood pairs (roughly 14%), which is consistent with antigen-driven expansion. Only roughly 8-25% of top clones appeared in all five regions of a tumor, which suggests that tumor-infiltrating T cells are spatially heterogeneous. Only a few patients were included in the study, and the authors note that the findings should be validated in a larger study. Because only the TCR beta chain was sequenced and unpaired alpha chains were not captured, true repertoire diversity is likely underestimated. Comparison of CD4+ and CD8+ T cell repertoires was precluded by the use of bulk unsorted samples. The top 250 clones accounted for a significantly greater share of the repertoire in tumors than in blood (p = 0.039).

TCRbeta-specific cDNA was reverse-transcribed from 500 ng total RNA using a constant-region primer and ProtoScript II reverse transcriptase. The TCRbeta libraries were prepared through three rounds of nested multiplex PCR following a slightly modified ARM-PCR procedure. The first two PCR rounds used multiplex TRBV1-TRBV30 forward primers with a Cbeta reverse primer, each for 10 cycles. Sample barcodes and Illumina adapters were attached in a final 25-cycle PCR using Deep VentR polymerase. Before sequencing, amplicons of 200-500 bp were purified from gel using a QIAquick gel extraction kit. An Illumina HiSeq 2500 was used to sequence the TCRbeta amplicons, generating 250-bp paired-end reads. The original pipeline was this. Reads were quality-trimmed with Trimmomatic v0.33, and paired reads were merged with FLASH v1.2.11 to recover full CDR3 sequences. V, D and J germline segments were assigned to the rearranged TCRbeta sequences by MiGEC v1.2.1b. Clonotype statistics and Shannon-Wiener diversity indices were computed with VDJtools v1.0.0. Except for diversity analysis, only the 250 most abundant clonotypes of each sample were used in subsequent analyses to reduce sampling bias. TCRdb reran the public reads through fastp at Q25 and MiXCR, keeping productive beta chains. Rows matching on CDR3 protein sequence are summarized as one entry with the most common DNA and genes. None of the V and J calls come from the authors' own analysis; TCRdb made them. Counted in this sample were nearly 45,000 distinct CDR3 sequences; around 70% of them appeared once. The top ten clones comprise about 18% of the sample.

Without any cell sorting, total RNA and DNA were co-extracted from about 20-30 mg of bulk tissue using the AllPrep DNA/RNA mini kit. Between November 2015 and March 2016, roughly 5 patients in China with histopathologically diagnosed primary liver carcinoma had their tumors surgically resected. Patients had chronic HBV infection and were treatment-naive at sampling. Five spatially separated regions were sampled per tumor: superior, inferior, left-lateral and right-lateral poles, plus the tumor centre. Histological examination found more than 85% viable tumor cells in every tumor sample. Each fresh piece of tumor and adjacent tissue was cut in two, with one half stored in RNAlater at -80 degrees C and the other half sent for histology. Looking up the germline V gene yields CDR1 ENHRY and CDR2 SYGVKD. Including cysteine and phenylalanine, the CDR3 has 15 amino acids. Only the CDR3 region is kept as DNA, spanning 45 bases read in frame from base 1. V loses 10 bases at its end and J loses 1 base; junction bases beyond the gene matches: 10.

Of note for this clonotype: Its antigen is not yet known. Base qualities are missing; no much larger clone stands one base away.

The receptor was isolated from a man between 40 and 49 years old with primary liver carcinoma and hepatitis B virus infection. Specimen: liver tumor tissue from sampling region 2. The cell subset or site label corresponds to: tumor region T2, inferior pole. The rearranged segments are TRBV10-3 and TRBJ2-3; TRBD2 lines up with 8 middle nucleotides. The CDR3 region has the sequence CATNAGGGRTDTQYF. At the DNA level, the sequence is TGTGCCACCAATGCTGGCGGGGGGCGCACAGATACGCAGTATTTT.